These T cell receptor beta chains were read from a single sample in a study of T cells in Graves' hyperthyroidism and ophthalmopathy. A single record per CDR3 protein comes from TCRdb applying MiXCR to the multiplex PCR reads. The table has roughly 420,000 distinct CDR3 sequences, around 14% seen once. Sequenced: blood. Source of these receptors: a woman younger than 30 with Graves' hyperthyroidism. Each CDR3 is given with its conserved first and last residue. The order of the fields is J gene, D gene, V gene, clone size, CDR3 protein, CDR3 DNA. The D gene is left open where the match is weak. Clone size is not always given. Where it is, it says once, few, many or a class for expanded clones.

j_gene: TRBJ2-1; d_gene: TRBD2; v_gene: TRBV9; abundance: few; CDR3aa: CASSVGGSGIYNEQFF; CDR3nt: TGTGCCAGCAGCGTAGGGGGTAGCGGGATTTACAATGAGCAGTTCTTC
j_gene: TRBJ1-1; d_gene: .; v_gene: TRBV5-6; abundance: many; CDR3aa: CASSPRRTSEAFF; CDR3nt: TGTGCCAGCAGCCCCCGTCGAACGAGTGAAGCTTTCTTT
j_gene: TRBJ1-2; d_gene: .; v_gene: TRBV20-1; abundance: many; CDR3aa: CSASLHETGGYTF; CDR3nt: TGCAGTGCTAGTCTGCACGAAACGGGAGGCTACACCTTC
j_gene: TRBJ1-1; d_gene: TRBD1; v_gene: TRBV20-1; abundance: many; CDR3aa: CSAFPQGATRTEAFF; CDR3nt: TGCAGTGCCTTCCCCCAGGGGGCAACCAGAACTGAAGCTTTCTTT
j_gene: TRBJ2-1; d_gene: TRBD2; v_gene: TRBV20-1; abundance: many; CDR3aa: CSARELANYGNEQFF; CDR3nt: TGCAGTGCTAGGGAACTAGCGAATTATGGCAATGAGCAGTTCTTC
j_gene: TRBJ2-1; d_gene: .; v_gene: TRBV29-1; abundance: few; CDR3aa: CSVVADARDNEQFF; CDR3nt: TGCAGCGTTGTGGCCGACGCGCGTGACAATGAGCAGTTCTTC
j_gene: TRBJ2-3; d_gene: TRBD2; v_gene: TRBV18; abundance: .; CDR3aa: CASSRRASGPSTDTQYF; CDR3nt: TGTGCCAGCTCACGTAGGGCTAGCGGGCCCTCCACAGATACGCAGTATTTT
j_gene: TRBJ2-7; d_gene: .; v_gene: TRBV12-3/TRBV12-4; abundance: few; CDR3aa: CASNTAPVGLVEQYF; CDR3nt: TGTGCCAGCAACACCGCCCCGGTGGGGTTGGTAGAGCAGTACTTC
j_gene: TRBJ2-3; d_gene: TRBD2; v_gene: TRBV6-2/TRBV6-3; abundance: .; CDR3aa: CASSYGGGLAADTQYF; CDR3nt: TGTGCCAGCAGTTACGGGGGCGGACTAGCTGCCGATACGCAGTATTTT
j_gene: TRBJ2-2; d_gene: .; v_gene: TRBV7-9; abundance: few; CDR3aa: CASNLGGSELFF; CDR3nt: TGTGCCAGCAACTTAGGGGGGTCGGAGCTGTTTTTT
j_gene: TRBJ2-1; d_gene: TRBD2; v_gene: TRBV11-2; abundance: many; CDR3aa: CASSLGLAGVTYNEQFF; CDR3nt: TGTGCCAGCAGCTTGGGCTTAGCGGGTGTAACCTACAATGAGCAGTTCTTC
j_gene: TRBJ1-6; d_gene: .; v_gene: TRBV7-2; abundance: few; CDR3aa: CASSLGGPNIPNSPLHF; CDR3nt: TGTGCCAGCAGCTTAGGTGGGCCGAACATCCCTAATTCACCCCTCCACTTT
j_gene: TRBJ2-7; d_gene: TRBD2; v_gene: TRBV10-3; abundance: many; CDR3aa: CAISYTTSGYEQYF; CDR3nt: TGTGCCATCAGTTATACGACTAGCGGCTACGAGCAGTACTTC
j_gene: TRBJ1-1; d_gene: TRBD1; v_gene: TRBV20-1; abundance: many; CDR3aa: CSGLDRRNTEAFF; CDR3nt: TGCAGTGGCCTGGACAGGCGGAACACTGAAGCTTTCTTT
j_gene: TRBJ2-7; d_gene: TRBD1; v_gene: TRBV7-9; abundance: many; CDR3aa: CASSIAGGWGKEQYF; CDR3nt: TGTGCCAGCAGCATTGCAGGGGGCTGGGGAAAAGAGCAGTACTTC
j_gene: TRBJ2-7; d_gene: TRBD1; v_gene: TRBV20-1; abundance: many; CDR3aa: CSARSGQGGYEQYF; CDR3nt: TGCAGTGCTAGATCAGGACAGGGGGGATACGAGCAGTACTTC
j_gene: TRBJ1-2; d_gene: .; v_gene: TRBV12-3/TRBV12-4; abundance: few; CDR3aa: CASRRVDYGYTF; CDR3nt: TGTGCCAGCAGGAGGGTGGACTATGGCTACACCTTC
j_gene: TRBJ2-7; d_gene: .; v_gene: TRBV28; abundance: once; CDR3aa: CASSLGGPNEQYF; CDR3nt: TGTGCCAGCAGTTTGGGGGGCCCTAACGAGCAGTACTTC
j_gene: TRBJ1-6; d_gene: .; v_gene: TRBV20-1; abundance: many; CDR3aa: CSASPRGIHYSPLHF; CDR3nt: TGCAGTGCTAGTCCCCGGGGGATTCATTATTCACCCCTCCACTTT
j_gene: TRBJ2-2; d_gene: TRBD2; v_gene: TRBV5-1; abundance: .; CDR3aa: CASRYGLVGTGELFF; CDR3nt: TGCGCCAGCAGATACGGACTAGTGGGTACCGGGGAGCTGTTTTTT
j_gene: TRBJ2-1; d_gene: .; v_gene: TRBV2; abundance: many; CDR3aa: CASSEGYYNEQFF; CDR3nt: TGTGCCAGCAGTGAGGGCTACTACAATGAGCAGTTCTTC
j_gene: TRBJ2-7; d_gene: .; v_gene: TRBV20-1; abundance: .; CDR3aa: CSARDLRWSSYEQYF; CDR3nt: TGCAGTGCTAGAGATCTACGGTGGAGCTCCTACGAGCAGTACTTC
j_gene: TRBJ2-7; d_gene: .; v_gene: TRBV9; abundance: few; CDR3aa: CASSVVEGEQYF; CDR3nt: TGTGCCAGCAGCGTAGTGGAGGGCGAGCAGTACTTC
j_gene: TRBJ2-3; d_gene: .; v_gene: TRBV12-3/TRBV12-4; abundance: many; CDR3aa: CASGTRSYSTDTQYF; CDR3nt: TGTGCCAGCGGAACCAGGAGCTATAGCACAGATACGCAGTATTTT
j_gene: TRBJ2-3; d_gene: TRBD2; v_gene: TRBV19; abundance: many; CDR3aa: CASSSGAGGGDTQYF; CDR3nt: TGTGCCAGTAGTAGTGGGGCTGGCGGGGGAGATACGCAGTATTTT
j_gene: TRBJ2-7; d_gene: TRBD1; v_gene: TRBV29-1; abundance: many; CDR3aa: CSAETGTGSYEQYF; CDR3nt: TGCAGCGCGGAAACCGGGACAGGGTCCTACGAGCAGTACTTC
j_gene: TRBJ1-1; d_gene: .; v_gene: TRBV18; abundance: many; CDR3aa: CASSPPRQAPNTEAFF; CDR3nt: TGTGCCAGCTCACCACCGAGGCAGGCCCCAAACACTGAAGCTTTCTTT
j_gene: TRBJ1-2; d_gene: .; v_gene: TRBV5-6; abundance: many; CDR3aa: CASSLGQRVPGYGYTF; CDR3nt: TGTGCCAGCAGCTTAGGGCAGCGGGTCCCAGGGTATGGCTACACCTTC
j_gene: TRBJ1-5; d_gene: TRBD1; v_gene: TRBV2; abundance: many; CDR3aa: CASTGDRAQPQHF; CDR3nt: TGTGCCAGCACTGGGGACAGGGCACAGCCCCAGCATTTT
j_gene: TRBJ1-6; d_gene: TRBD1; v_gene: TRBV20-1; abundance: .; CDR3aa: CSARVRDSYNSPLHF; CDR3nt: TGCAGTGCTAGGGTCCGGGACAGTTATAATTCACCCCTCCACTTT
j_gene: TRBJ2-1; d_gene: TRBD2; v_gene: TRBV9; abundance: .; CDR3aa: CASSEGGGLGDEQFF; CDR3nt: TGTGCCAGCAGCGAAGGCGGGGGGCTTGGGGATGAGCAGTTCTTC
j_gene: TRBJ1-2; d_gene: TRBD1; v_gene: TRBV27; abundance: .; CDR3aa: CASSRGQGLYGYTF; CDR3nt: TGTGCCAGCAGTCGAGGACAGGGACTATATGGCTACACCTTC
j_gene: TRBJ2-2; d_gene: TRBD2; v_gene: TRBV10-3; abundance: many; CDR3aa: CAIRKGTSGRVLGELFF; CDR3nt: TGTGCCATCAGGAAAGGGACTAGCGGGAGGGTTCTCGGGGAGCTGTTTTTT
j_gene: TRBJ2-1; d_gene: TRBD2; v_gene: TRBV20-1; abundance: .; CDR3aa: CSARVGTPFSAGGLEEQFF; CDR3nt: TGCAGTGCTAGAGTCGGGACTCCCTTTTCGGCGGGAGGGCTAGAGGAGCAGTTCTTC
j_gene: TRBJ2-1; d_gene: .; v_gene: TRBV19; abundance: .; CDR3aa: CASSKLLGVSSDEQFF; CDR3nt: TGTGCCAGTAGTAAACTCCTAGGGGTCTCGAGCGATGAGCAGTTCTTC
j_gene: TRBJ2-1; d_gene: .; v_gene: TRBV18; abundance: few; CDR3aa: CASSLSGNPGAYNEQFF; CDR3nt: TGTGCCAGCTCACTATCCGGGAACCCTGGGGCCTACAATGAGCAGTTCTTC
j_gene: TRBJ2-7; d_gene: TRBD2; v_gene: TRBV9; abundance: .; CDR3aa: CASSYHSGSSEQYF; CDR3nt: TGTGCCAGCAGTTACCACAGCGGGAGCTCCGAGCAGTACTTC
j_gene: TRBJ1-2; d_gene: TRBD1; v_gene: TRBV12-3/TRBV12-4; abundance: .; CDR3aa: CASSSISGGGYTF; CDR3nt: TGTGCCAGCAGCTCCATTTCAGGGGGCGGCTACACCTTC
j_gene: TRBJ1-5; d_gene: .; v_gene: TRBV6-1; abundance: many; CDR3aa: CASKPDRGGNQPQHF; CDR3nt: TGTGCCAGTAAGCCGGATAGGGGGGGTAATCAGCCCCAGCATTTT
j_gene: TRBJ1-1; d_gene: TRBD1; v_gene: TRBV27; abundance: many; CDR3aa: CASRPRGQGMNTEAFF; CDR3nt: TGTGCCAGCAGGCCACGTGGACAGGGAATGAACACTGAAGCTTTCTTT
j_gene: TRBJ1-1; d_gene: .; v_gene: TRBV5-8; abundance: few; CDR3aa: CASSLERELMNTEAFF; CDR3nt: TGTGCCAGCAGCTTGGAGCGGGAACTCATGAACACTGAAGCTTTCTTT
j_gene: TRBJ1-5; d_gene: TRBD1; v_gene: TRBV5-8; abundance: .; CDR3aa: CASRDREGYSNQPQHF; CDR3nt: TGTGCCAGCAGGGACAGGGAAGGATATAGCAATCAGCCCCAGCATTTT
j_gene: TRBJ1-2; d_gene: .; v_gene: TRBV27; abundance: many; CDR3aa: CASSATSNYGYTF; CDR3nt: TGTGCCAGCAGCGCTACCTCCAACTATGGCTACACCTTC
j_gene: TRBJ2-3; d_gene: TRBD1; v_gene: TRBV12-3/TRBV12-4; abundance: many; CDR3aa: CASSNYGGTGDTQYF; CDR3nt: TGTGCCAGCAGTAATTACGGGGGGACAGGGGATACGCAGTATTTT
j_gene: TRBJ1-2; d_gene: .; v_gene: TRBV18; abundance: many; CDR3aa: CASSPSQDWYGYTF; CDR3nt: TGTGCCAGCTCACCATCACAGGACTGGTATGGCTACACCTTC
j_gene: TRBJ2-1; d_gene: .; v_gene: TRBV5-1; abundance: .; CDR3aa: CASSLGGRAFDEQFF; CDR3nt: TGCGCCAGCAGCTTGGGAGGTCGAGCTTTTGATGAGCAGTTCTTC
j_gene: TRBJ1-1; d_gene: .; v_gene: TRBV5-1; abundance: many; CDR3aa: CASSEQGLYAFF; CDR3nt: TGCGCCAGCAGCGAACAGGGTTTGTATGCTTTCTTT
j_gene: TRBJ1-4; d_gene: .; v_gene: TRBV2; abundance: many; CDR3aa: CASSVSGEKLFF; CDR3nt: TGTGCCAGCAGTGTAAGTGGCGAAAAACTGTTTTTT
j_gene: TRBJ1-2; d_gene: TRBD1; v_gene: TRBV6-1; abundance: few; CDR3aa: CASSRTGGADYGYTF; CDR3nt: TGTGCCAGCAGTCGAACAGGGGGCGCCGACTATGGCTACACCTTC
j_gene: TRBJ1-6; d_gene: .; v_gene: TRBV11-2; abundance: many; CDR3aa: CASSLAGASHSPLHF; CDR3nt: TGTGCCAGCAGCTTAGCCGGGGCAAGCCATTCACCCCTCCACTTT
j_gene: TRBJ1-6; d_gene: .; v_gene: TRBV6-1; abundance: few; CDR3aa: CASPLGDSPNSPLHF; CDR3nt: TGTGCCAGCCCCCTCGGGGATTCGCCTAATTCACCCCTCCACTTT
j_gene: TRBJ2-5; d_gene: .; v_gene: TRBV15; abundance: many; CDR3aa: CATSRDGGVETQYF; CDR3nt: TGTGCCACCAGCAGAGATGGGGGCGTCGAGACCCAGTACTTC
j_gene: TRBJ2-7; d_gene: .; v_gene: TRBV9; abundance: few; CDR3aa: CASSVEGGAYEQYF; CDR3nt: TGTGCCAGCAGCGTAGAAGGGGGGGCCTACGAGCAGTACTTC
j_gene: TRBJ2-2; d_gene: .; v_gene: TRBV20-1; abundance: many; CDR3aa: CSAPWTGYTGELFF; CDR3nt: TGCAGTGCTCCGTGGACGGGCTACACCGGGGAGCTGTTTTTT